The rows below give T cell receptor beta chains drawn from one sample of a study of OX40 agonist ivuxolimab in advanced cancers. TCRdb's table, derived via immunoSEQ multiplex PCR, lists solely in-frame clones and lacks some. The profile shows around 57,000 clones, around 86% of them singletons. The source material was CD4+ or CD8+ T cells sorted from blood, sampled in a trial of the OX40 agonist ivuxolimab. All receptors derive from an adult with an advanced solid tumor such as melanoma, head and neck, liver or kidney cancer. Each CDR3 is given with its conserved first and last residue. The D gene is left open where the match is weak. Not every row has a clone size; where given, it reads once, few, many or a size class.

d_gene: TRBD2
v_gene: TRBV28
j_gene: TRBJ2-3
abundance: -
CDR3aa: CASSAPGLGTDTQYF
CDR3nt: TGTGCCAGCAGTGCCCCGGGACTAGGGACAGATACGCAGTATTTT

d_gene: -
v_gene: TRBV11-3
j_gene: TRBJ1-4
abundance: -
CDR3aa: CASSVGDATNEKLFF
CDR3nt: TGTGCCAGCAGCGTGGGGGACGCAACTAATGAAAAACTGTTTTTT

d_gene: TRBD2
v_gene: TRBV9
j_gene: TRBJ2-3
abundance: -
CDR3aa: CASSVEVIAGVDTQYF
CDR3nt: TGTGCCAGCAGCGTAGAAGTGATAGCGGGAGTAGATACGCAGTATTTT

d_gene: -
v_gene: TRBV2
j_gene: TRBJ2-5
abundance: -
CDR3aa: CASSVRQKETQYF
CDR3nt: TGTGCCAGCAGTGTCAGACAGAAAGAGACCCAGTACTTC

d_gene: TRBD2
v_gene: TRBV10-2
j_gene: TRBJ2-2
abundance: -
CDR3aa: CASSEVAGGNTGELFF
CDR3nt: TGCGCCAGCAGTGAGGTAGCGGGAGGGAACACCGGGGAGCTGTTTTTT

d_gene: TRBD1
v_gene: TRBV14
j_gene: TRBJ1-2
abundance: -
CDR3aa: CASSNSDRGLIYGYTF
CDR3nt: TGTGCCAGCAGCAACTCCGACAGGGGGCTCATCTATGGCTACACCTTC

d_gene: -
v_gene: TRBV5-8
j_gene: TRBJ2-7
abundance: -
CDR3aa: CASSLAGSSGGGSYEQYF
CDR3nt: TGTGCCAGCAGCTTGGCCGGGTCTAGCGGAGGGGGTTCCTACGAGCAGTACTTC

d_gene: -
v_gene: TRBV6-5
j_gene: TRBJ2-7
abundance: -
CDR3aa: CASSSRNYEQYF
CDR3nt: TGTGCCAGCAGTTCTCGTAACTACGAGCAGTACTTC

d_gene: -
v_gene: TRBV19
j_gene: TRBJ2-1
abundance: -
CDR3aa: CASSILAPPPGGARETGEQFF
CDR3nt: TGTGCCAGTAGTATATTAGCACCCCCCCCGGGGGGTGCCCGGGAGACAGGTGAGCAGTTCTTC

d_gene: -
v_gene: TRBV28
j_gene: TRBJ1-4
abundance: -
CDR3aa: CASHLGDRVPEKLFF
CDR3nt: TGTGCCAGTCACCTTGGGGACCGCGTTCCAGAAAAACTGTTTTTT

d_gene: -
v_gene: TRBV21-1
j_gene: TRBJ1-4
abundance: -
CDR3aa: CASSKSASQKTEQNEKLFF
CDR3nt: TGTGCCAGCAGCAAATCGGCTTCACAGAAAACGGAGCAGAATGAAAAACTGTTTTTT

d_gene: -
v_gene: TRBV19
j_gene: TRBJ1-1
abundance: -
CDR3aa: CASSTQTTNTEAFF
CDR3nt: TGTGCCAGTAGTACACAGACCACGAACACTGAAGCTTTCTTT

d_gene: TRBD2
v_gene: TRBV2
j_gene: TRBJ2-7
abundance: -
CDR3aa: CATRQGLAGENEQYF
CDR3nt: TGTGCCACTAGACAGGGCCTAGCGGGAGAGAACGAGCAGTACTTC

d_gene: -
v_gene: TRBV19
j_gene: TRBJ1-3
abundance: -
CDR3aa: CASTGTGGNTIYF
CDR3nt: TGTGCCAGTACTGGTACAGGTGGAAACACCATATATTTT

d_gene: -
v_gene: TRBV28
j_gene: TRBJ2-2
abundance: -
CDR3aa: CASSGWGAENTGELFF
CDR3nt: TGTGCCAGCAGTGGTTGGGGGGCAGAGAACACCGGGGAGCTGTTTTTT

d_gene: -
v_gene: TRBV10-2
j_gene: TRBJ2-5
abundance: once
CDR3aa: CASTTLGTAGETQYF
CDR3nt: TGCGCCAGCACTACTTTGGGGACGGCGGGCGAGACCCAGTACTTC

d_gene: -
v_gene: TRBV5-1
j_gene: TRBJ2-1
abundance: -
CDR3aa: CASSLSRAYNEQFF
CDR3nt: TGCGCCAGCAGCTTGAGCAGGGCTTACAATGAGCAGTTCTTC

d_gene: -
v_gene: TRBV6-6
j_gene: TRBJ2-1
abundance: once
CDR3aa: CASSPGTYNEQFF
CDR3nt: TGTGCCAGCAGTCCCGGGACCTACAATGAGCAGTTCTTC

d_gene: TRBD1
v_gene: TRBV6-6
j_gene: TRBJ1-2
abundance: once
CDR3aa: CASSLTTGLNDGYTF
CDR3nt: TGTGCCAGCAGCCTAACGACAGGGTTAAACGATGGCTACACCTTC

d_gene: -
v_gene: TRBV4-1
j_gene: TRBJ2-7
abundance: -
CDR3aa: CASSQSPSPSSYEQYF
CDR3nt: TGCGCCAGCAGCCAAAGTCCTAGCCCGAGCTCCTACGAGCAGTACTTC

d_gene: TRBD1
v_gene: TRBV10-3
j_gene: TRBJ2-7
abundance: -
CDR3aa: CAIRGQGTEEQYF
CDR3nt: TGTGCCATCAGGGGACAGGGGACTGAAGAGCAGTACTTC

d_gene: -
v_gene: TRBV2
j_gene: TRBJ2-2
abundance: few
CDR3aa: CASKLASTSGELFF
CDR3nt: TGTGCGAGCAAGCTAGCTTCCACTTCTGGGGAGCTGTTTTTT

d_gene: -
v_gene: TRBV9
j_gene: TRBJ2-7
abundance: -
CDR3aa: CASSGTFGSEQYF
CDR3nt: TGTGCCAGCAGCGGGACATTTGGAAGCGAGCAGTACTTC

d_gene: TRBD1
v_gene: TRBV28
j_gene: TRBJ1-2
abundance: once
CDR3aa: CASNRPGQGYGYTF
CDR3nt: TGTGCCAGCAACCGGCCGGGACAGGGTTATGGCTACACCTTC

d_gene: -
v_gene: TRBV6-6
j_gene: TRBJ2-3
abundance: -
CDR3aa: CASSYRTQGPRDTQYF
CDR3nt: TGTGCCAGCAGTTACAGGACACAGGGTCCAAGAGATACGCAGTATTTT

d_gene: -
v_gene: TRBV10-3
j_gene: TRBJ2-2
abundance: -
CDR3aa: CAISEGRNTGELFF
CDR3nt: TGTGCCATCAGTGAGGGGCGGAACACCGGGGAGCTGTTTTTT

d_gene: TRBD2
v_gene: TRBV6-5
j_gene: TRBJ2-7
abundance: -
CDR3aa: CASTGTSGFSYEQYF
CDR3nt: TGTGCCAGCACCGGGACTAGCGGCTTCTCCTACGAGCAGTACTTC

d_gene: -
v_gene: TRBV7-9
j_gene: TRBJ1-3
abundance: once
CDR3aa: CASSPQQGYSGNTIYF
CDR3nt: TGTGCCAGCAGCCCCCAACAGGGATACTCTGGAAACACCATATATTTT

d_gene: -
v_gene: TRBV29-1
j_gene: TRBJ1-1
abundance: -
CDR3aa: CSVEKGGMNTEAFF
CDR3nt: TGCAGCGTTGAAAAGGGGGGAATGAACACTGAAGCTTTCTTT

d_gene: TRBD2
v_gene: TRBV18
j_gene: TRBJ2-7
abundance: -
CDR3aa: CASSGTSDLSSYEQYF
CDR3nt: TGTGCCAGCTCAGGCACTAGCGACTTAAGTTCCTACGAGCAGTACTTC

d_gene: -
v_gene: TRBV5-1
j_gene: TRBJ2-3
abundance: few
CDR3aa: CASSLGIAGQADTQYF
CDR3nt: TGCGCCAGCAGCTTGGGTATAGCGGGACAGGCAGATACGCAGTATTTT

d_gene: -
v_gene: TRBV7-2
j_gene: TRBJ1-2
abundance: -
CDR3aa: CASSLSQVYGYTF
CDR3nt: TGTGCCAGCAGCTTAAGCCAAGTCTATGGCTACACCTTC

d_gene: TRBD2
v_gene: TRBV9
j_gene: TRBJ2-1
abundance: -
CDR3aa: CASSVGSTSGSNEQFF
CDR3nt: TGTGCCAGCAGCGTAGGCTCCACTAGCGGGAGTAATGAGCAGTTCTTC

d_gene: -
v_gene: TRBV18
j_gene: TRBJ2-5
abundance: -
CDR3aa: CASSRSYGETQYF
CDR3nt: TGTGCCAGCTCACGGTCATATGGGGAGACCCAGTACTTC

d_gene: -
v_gene: TRBV29-1
j_gene: TRBJ2-6
abundance: -
CDR3aa: CSVETRAGANVLTF
CDR3nt: TGCAGCGTTGAGACTAGAGCTGGGGCCAACGTCCTGACTTTC

d_gene: -
v_gene: TRBV6-1
j_gene: TRBJ2-2
abundance: -
CDR3aa: CASRGTTNTGELFF
CDR3nt: TGTGCCAGCAGGGGCACAACGAACACCGGGGAGCTGTTTTTT

d_gene: TRBD1
v_gene: TRBV15
j_gene: TRBJ1-1
abundance: -
CDR3aa: CATSIRDRPEAFF
CDR3nt: TGTGCCACCAGCATCCGGGACAGACCTGAAGCTTTCTTT

d_gene: TRBD1
v_gene: TRBV27
j_gene: TRBJ2-3
abundance: -
CDR3aa: CASSARQGRSDTQYF
CDR3nt: TGTGCCAGCAGTGCACGACAGGGGAGGTCAGATACGCAGTATTTT

d_gene: -
v_gene: TRBV5-1
j_gene: TRBJ2-1
abundance: -
CDR3aa: CASSTLAGNEQFF
CDR3nt: TGCGCCAGCAGCACGCTAGCTGGGAATGAGCAGTTCTTC

d_gene: -
v_gene: TRBV11-2
j_gene: TRBJ2-1
abundance: -
CDR3aa: CASSRDGPGEQFF
CDR3nt: TGTGCCAGCAGCAGGGACGGCCCCGGTGAGCAGTTCTTC

d_gene: TRBD1
v_gene: TRBV28
j_gene: TRBJ1-2
abundance: few
CDR3aa: CASRGQGVGGYTF
CDR3nt: TGTGCCAGCAGGGGACAGGGGGTAGGCGGCTACACCTTC

d_gene: TRBD2
v_gene: TRBV19
j_gene: TRBJ2-3
abundance: -
CDR3aa: CASNPGGSTDTQYF
CDR3nt: TGTGCCAGTAACCCGGGGGGGAGCACAGATACGCAGTATTTT

d_gene: TRBD2
v_gene: TRBV7-2
j_gene: TRBJ2-1
abundance: -
CDR3aa: CASSLIMGLAGSHEQFF
CDR3nt: TGTGCCAGCAGCTTAATTATGGGACTAGCGGGAAGCCATGAGCAGTTCTTC

d_gene: -
v_gene: TRBV30
j_gene: TRBJ1-1
abundance: -
CDR3aa: CAWILDGGNTEAFF
CDR3nt: TGTGCCTGGATCCTAGACGGGGGGAACACTGAAGCTTTCTTT

d_gene: TRBD1
v_gene: TRBV6-6
j_gene: TRBJ1-5
abundance: -
CDR3aa: CASSYGDRRQHQPQHF
CDR3nt: TGTGCCAGCAGTTACGGGGACAGGCGCCAACATCAGCCCCAGCATTTT

d_gene: -
v_gene: TRBV25-1
j_gene: TRBJ1-3
abundance: -
CDR3aa: CASGTPGNTIYF
CDR3nt: TGTGCCAGTGGGACACCTGGAAACACCATATATTTT

d_gene: TRBD1
v_gene: TRBV29-1
j_gene: TRBJ2-3
abundance: once
CDR3aa: CSAGTGTDTQYF
CDR3nt: TGCAGCGCCGGGACAGGGACAGATACGCAGTATTTT

d_gene: -
v_gene: TRBV7-6
j_gene: TRBJ2-7
abundance: -
CDR3aa: CASSPAGTVYEQYF
CDR3nt: TGTGCCAGCAGCCCGGCAGGGACGGTCTACGAGCAGTACTTC

d_gene: TRBD2
v_gene: TRBV18
j_gene: TRBJ2-7
abundance: -
CDR3aa: CASSPFERGTYEQYF
CDR3nt: TGTGCCAGCTCACCATTCGAGCGGGGGACCTACGAGCAGTACTTC

d_gene: -
v_gene: TRBV28
j_gene: TRBJ2-7
abundance: -
CDR3aa: CASGGGTYEQYF
CDR3nt: TGTGCCAGCGGCGGGGGCACCTACGAGCAGTACTTC

d_gene: -
v_gene: TRBV18
j_gene: TRBJ1-2
abundance: -
CDR3aa: CASSPASGPGTGYTF
CDR3nt: TGTGCCAGCTCACCCGCTAGTGGTCCCGGGACTGGCTACACCTTC

d_gene: -
v_gene: TRBV10-2
j_gene: TRBJ2-7
abundance: -
CDR3aa: CASSGIGQSIYEQYF
CDR3nt: TGCGCCAGCAGTGGGATTGGACAGAGTATCTACGAGCAGTACTTC

d_gene: TRBD2
v_gene: TRBV29-1
j_gene: TRBJ2-3
abundance: -
CDR3aa: CSVEGLAGVSTDTQYF
CDR3nt: TGCAGCGTTGAGGGACTAGCGGGAGTTAGCACAGATACGCAGTATTTT

d_gene: TRBD1
v_gene: TRBV2
j_gene: TRBJ2-7
abundance: few
CDR3aa: CASSPTPGQGAYEQYF
CDR3nt: TGTGCCAGCAGTCCAACGCCGGGACAGGGGGCATACGAGCAGTACTTC

d_gene: TRBD1
v_gene: TRBV10-3
j_gene: TRBJ2-7
abundance: -
CDR3aa: CAISEGTGAPYEQYF
CDR3nt: TGTGCCATCAGTGAGGGGACAGGGGCCCCCTACGAGCAGTACTTC

d_gene: -
v_gene: TRBV21-1
j_gene: TRBJ2-1
abundance: -
CDR3aa: CASSKRGLAGGSEQFF
CDR3nt: TGTGCCAGCAGCAAAAGGGGGCTAGCGGGAGGGAGTGAGCAGTTCTTC

d_gene: TRBD2
v_gene: TRBV7-8
j_gene: TRBJ2-1
abundance: -
CDR3aa: CASSLETGTSGRNEQFF
CDR3nt: TGTGCCAGCAGCTTAGAGACCGGGACTAGCGGGAGGAATGAGCAGTTCTTC

d_gene: TRBD2
v_gene: TRBV19
j_gene: TRBJ2-7
abundance: -
CDR3aa: CASSITSGRAFEQYF
CDR3nt: TGTGCCAGTAGTATAACTAGCGGGAGGGCCTTCGAGCAGTACTTC

d_gene: -
v_gene: TRBV6-1
j_gene: TRBJ2-1
abundance: -
CDR3aa: CASSEQGAYNEQFF
CDR3nt: TGTGCCAGCAGTGAACAAGGGGCCTACAATGAGCAGTTCTTC